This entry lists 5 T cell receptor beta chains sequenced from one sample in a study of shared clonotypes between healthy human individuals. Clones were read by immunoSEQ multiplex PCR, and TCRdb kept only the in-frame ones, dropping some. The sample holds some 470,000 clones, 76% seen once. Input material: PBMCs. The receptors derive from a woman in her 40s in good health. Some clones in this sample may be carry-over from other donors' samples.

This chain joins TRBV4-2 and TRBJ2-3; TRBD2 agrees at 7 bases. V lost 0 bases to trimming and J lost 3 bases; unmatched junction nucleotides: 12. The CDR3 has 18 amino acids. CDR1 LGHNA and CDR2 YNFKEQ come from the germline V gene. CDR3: CASSQDKASGEPTDTQYF. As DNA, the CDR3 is TGTGCCAGCAGCCAAGATAAGGCTAGCGGAGAACCGACAGATACGCAGTATTTT.

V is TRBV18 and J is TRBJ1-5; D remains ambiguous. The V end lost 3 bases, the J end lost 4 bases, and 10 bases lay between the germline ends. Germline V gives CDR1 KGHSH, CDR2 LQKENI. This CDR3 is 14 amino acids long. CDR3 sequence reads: CASSPPNGNQPQHF. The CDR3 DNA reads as TGTGCCAGCTCACCCCCGAACGGTAATCAGCCCCAGCATTTT.

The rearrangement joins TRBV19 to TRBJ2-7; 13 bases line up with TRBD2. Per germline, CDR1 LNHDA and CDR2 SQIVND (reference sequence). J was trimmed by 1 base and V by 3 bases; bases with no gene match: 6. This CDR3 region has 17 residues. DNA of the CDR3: TGTGCCAGTAGTATCCCCAGGACTAGCGGGAGTTCCTACGAGCAGTACTTC. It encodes CASSIPRTSGSSYEQYF.

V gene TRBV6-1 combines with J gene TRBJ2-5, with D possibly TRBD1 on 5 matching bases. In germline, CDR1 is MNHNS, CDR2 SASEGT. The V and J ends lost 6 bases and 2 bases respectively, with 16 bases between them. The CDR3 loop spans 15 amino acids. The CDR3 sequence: CASSLSQGRQETQYF. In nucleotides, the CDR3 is TGTGCCAGCAGCCTCTCCCAGGGCCGACAAGAGACCCAGTACTTC.

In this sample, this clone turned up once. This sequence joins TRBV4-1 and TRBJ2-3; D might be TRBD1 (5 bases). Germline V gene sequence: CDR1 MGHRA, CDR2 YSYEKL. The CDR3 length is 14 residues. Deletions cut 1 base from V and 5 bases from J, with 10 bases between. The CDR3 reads CASSQGQPEDTQYF. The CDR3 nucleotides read TGCGCCAGCAGCCAAGGACAGCCGGAAGATACGCAGTATTTT.